This entry features one TCR beta chain sequence. Its target is unknown. V lost 0 bases to trimming and J lost 0 bases, with 9 bases between them. Per the germline V gene, CDR1 is LGHNA and CDR2 is YSLEER. The CDR3 totals 16 residues. This sample stems from a study of T cell responses to AZD1222 COVID-19 vaccine. General observations from the study: Only five to seven AZD1222 recipients were seropositive at baseline.

TCRdb keeps only in-frame clones here, not all; method: immunoSEQ multiplex PCR. The sample contains fewer than 150,000 clones, around 90% of which appear only once. The sample in question was peripheral blood, obtained on day 0 of AZD1222 vaccination. The clonotype comes from an adult in good health. The V call is TRBV4-3, the J call TRBJ1-3, with D uncertain. The CDR3: CASSQEITSSGNTIYF. In nucleotides, the CDR3 is TGCGCCAGCAGCCAAGAGATTACTAGCTCTGGAAACACCATATATTTT.